This entry is about one T cell receptor (beta chain). Its cognate antigen is unknown. The sample is drawn from a study of cytomegalovirus exposure and HLA in healthy donors. Study-level information: Researchers found that roughly 81% of 300 to 450 genotyped donors fell within the Caucasian-associated ancestry cluster.

Germline V lookup: CDR1 MNHEY, CDR2 SMNVEV (reference sequence). The CDR3 totals 14 residues. The V and J ends lost 5 bases and 7 bases, in that order; junction bases with no gene match: 3. General study results and limits: Reported performance of the classifier showed diagnosis of cytomegalovirus status with high specificity and sensitivity. Available immune exposure information was restricted to CMV serostatus only. A later analysis showed that HLA-associated TCR beta chains had undergone more clonal expansion than equally common others.

It was with 60 Vbeta and 13 Jbeta primers that the PCR ran. Only in-frame clones appear in the TCRdb table, and some are missing; sequencing was by immunoSEQ multiplex PCR. The sample lists roughly 240,000 clones, 78% occurring once. This chain uses TRBV27 with TRBJ2-2; 11 nucleotides align to TRBD2. This clonotype originated in a boy younger than 18 in good health and CMV-seronegative. The specimen was PBMCs. In DNA form, the CDR3 reads TGTGCCAGCAGTCCTAGCGGGGGGATCGGGGAGCTGTTTTTT. Amino acids: CASSPSGGIGELFF.